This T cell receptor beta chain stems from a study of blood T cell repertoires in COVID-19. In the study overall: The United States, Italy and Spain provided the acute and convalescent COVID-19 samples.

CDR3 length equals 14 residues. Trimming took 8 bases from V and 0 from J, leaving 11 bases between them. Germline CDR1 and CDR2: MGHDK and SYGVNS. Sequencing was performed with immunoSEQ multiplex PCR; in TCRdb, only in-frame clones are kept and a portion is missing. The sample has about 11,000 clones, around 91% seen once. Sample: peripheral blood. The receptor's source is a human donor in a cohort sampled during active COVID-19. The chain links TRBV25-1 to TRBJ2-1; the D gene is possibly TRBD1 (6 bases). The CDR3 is CASARGHSYNEQFF. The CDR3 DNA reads TGTGCCAGCGCTAGGGGACACTCCTACAATGAGCAGTTCTTC.